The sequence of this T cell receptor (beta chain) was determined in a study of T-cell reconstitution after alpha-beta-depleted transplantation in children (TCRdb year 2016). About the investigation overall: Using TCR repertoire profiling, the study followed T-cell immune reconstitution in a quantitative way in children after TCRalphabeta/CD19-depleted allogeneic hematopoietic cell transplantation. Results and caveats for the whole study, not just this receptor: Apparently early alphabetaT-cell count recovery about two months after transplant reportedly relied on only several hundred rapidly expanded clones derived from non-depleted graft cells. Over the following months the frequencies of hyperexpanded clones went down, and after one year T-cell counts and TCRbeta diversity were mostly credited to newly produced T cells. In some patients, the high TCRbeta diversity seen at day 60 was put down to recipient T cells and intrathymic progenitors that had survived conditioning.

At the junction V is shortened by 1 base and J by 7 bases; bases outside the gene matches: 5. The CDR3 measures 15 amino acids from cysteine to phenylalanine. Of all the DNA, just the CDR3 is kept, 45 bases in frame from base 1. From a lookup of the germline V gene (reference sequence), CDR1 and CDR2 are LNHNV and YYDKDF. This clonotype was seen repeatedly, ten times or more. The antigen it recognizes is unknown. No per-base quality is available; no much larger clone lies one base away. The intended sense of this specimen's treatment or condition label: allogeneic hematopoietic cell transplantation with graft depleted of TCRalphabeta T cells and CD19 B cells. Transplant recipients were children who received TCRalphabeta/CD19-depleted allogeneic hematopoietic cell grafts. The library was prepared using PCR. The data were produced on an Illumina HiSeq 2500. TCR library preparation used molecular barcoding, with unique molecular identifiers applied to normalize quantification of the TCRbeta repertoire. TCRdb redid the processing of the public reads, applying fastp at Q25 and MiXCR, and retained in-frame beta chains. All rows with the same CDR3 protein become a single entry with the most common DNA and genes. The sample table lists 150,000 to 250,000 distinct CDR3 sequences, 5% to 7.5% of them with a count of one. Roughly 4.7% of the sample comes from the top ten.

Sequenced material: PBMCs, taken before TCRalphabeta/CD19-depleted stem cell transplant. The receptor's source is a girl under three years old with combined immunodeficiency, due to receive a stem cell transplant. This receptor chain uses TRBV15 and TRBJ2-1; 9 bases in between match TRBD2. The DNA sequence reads TGTGCCACCAGCAGAGCAGCTAGCGGGGTAAATGAGCAGTTCTTC. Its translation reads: CATSRAASGVNEQFF.